The present TCR beta chain was sequenced within a study of blood T cell repertoires in COVID-19. TCRdb's table, derived via immunoSEQ multiplex PCR, lists solely in-frame clones and lacks some. The table lists around 280,000 clones, 87% of them singletons. Sequenced input: peripheral blood. This clonotype originated in a woman aged 45-59 years who had recovered from COVID-19.

The chain's CDR3 is CASSADGDTEAFF. The CDR3 DNA is TGTGCCAGCAGCGCCGACGGAGACACTGAAGCTTTCTTT. The chain uses TRBV7-9 and TRBJ1-1; D unclear. The CDR3 is 13 residues long. V dropped 5 bases and J dropped 3 bases, with 10 bases sitting between them. CDR1 SEHNR and CDR2 FQNEAQ come from the germline V gene (reference sequence).